The 19 T cell receptor beta chains in this list originate from one sample, sequenced in a study of T cells after yellow fever vaccination (dated by TCRdb to between 2018 and 2020). The treatment or condition label, read with the paper, signifies: live attenuated yellow fever vaccine strain. The library was obtained by 5' RACE. Sequencing was carried out with an Illumina NovaSeq 6000. TCRdb cleaned the public reads at Q25 with fastp, built clones with MiXCR and kept in-frame beta chains. A single entry per CDR3 protein holds the most common genes and DNA from its merged rows. The sample table contains 100,000 to 150,000 distinct CDR3 sequences; only one count was recorded for 12% to 15% of them. Jointly, the top ten make up roughly 47% of the sample. The sample consisted of CD8+ T cells sorted from PBMCs, taken 5 days after the yellow fever booster vaccination. Every receptor here comes from a man aged 18 to 30 who received the YFV17D yellow fever vaccine.

This clonotype turned up a few times. The chain is built from TRBV29-1 and TRBJ2-2; D gene ambiguous. Trimming left V 7 bases short and J 6 bases short, with 12 bases between. The CDR3 consists of 12 residues. The germline V gene has CDR1 SQVTM and CDR2 ANQGSEA. The CDR3 here is CSAVHHAGELFF. CDR3 bases: TGCAGCGCGGTACATCACGCCGGGGAGCTGTTTTTT.

This clonotype has more than one count but fewer than ten. The chain combines TRBV6-6 with TRBJ2-7; D is perhaps TRBD1 (5 bases). The CDR3 extends over 14 amino acids. With 5 bases removed from V and 0 bases from J, the gap between germline ends came to 11 bases. Germline V lookup: CDR1 MNHNY, CDR2 SVGAGI (reference sequence). The CDR3 protein is CASSPTGFSYEQYV. Here the CDR3 DNA reads TGTGCCAGCAGTCCCACAGGCTTCTCCTACGAGCAGTACGTC.

This clonotype has ten or more counts. The chain employs TRBV6-6 and TRBJ2-1; TRBD2 matches at 7 bases. J lost 4 bases, V lost 2 bases, and 5 bases had no gene match. The CDR3 is 15 amino acids. Germline V lookup: CDR1 MNHNY, CDR2 SVGAGI (reference sequence). CDR3 amino acids: CASSYGLAVYNEQFF. CDR3 coding DNA: TGTGCCAGCAGTTACGGGCTAGCGGTGTACAATGAGCAGTTCTTC.

The chain joins TRBV9 to TRBJ2-3; D remains unclear. Trimming left V 3 bases short and J 0 bases short, with 17 bases between. CDR3 length equals 17 residues. Germline V gene lookup returns CDR1 SGDLS and CDR2 YYNGEE. CDR3 protein: CASSDGLRSLSTDTQYF. The CDR3, as DNA: TGTGCCAGCAGCGATGGGCTTAGAAGCCTTAGCACAGATACGCAGTATTTT.

This rearrangement joins TRBV7-9 to TRBJ2-1; possible D gene TRBD1, 6 bases. The length of the CDR3 is 13 residues. The V gene's germline CDR1 is SEHNR and CDR2 FQNEAQ (reference sequence). The ends were cut back, 6 bases at V and 4 bases at J, with 10 bases in the middle. The DNA of the CDR3 is TGTGCCAGCAGTCGGACAGAATACAATGAGCAGTTCTTC. It is translated as CASSRTEYNEQFF.

Only a few counts were recorded for this clonotype. The CDR3, as DNA: TGTGCCAGCAGTTACTCAGGGACATCGCTCCACTTT. It translates to CASSYSGTSLHF. This chain connects TRBV6-2 or TRBV6-3 to TRBJ1-6; D is possibly TRBD1 (6 bases). The V gene's germline CDR1 is MNHEY and CDR2 SVGEGT. This CDR3 has 12 residues. Deletions cut 0 bases from V and 16 bases from J, with 10 bases between.

This clonotype appeared a few times. CDR3 region: CASRPGGTGELFF. The CDR3, as DNA: TGTGCCAGCCGACCAGGGGGAACCGGGGAGCTGTTTTTT. The V and J genes are TRBV6-5 and TRBJ2-2; TRBD1 matches at 7 bases. Germline assignment: CDR1 MNHEY and CDR2 SVGAGI. J was trimmed by 5 bases and V by 8 bases; bases with no gene match: 5. This CDR3 spans 13 amino acids.

In its sample, this clonotype was seen a few times. The genes are TRBV20-1 and TRBJ2-3, with TRBD2 matching over 12 bases. Germline lookup yields CDR1 DFQATT and CDR2 SNEGSKA (reference sequence). CDR3 length: 15 amino acids. J gave up 2 bases and V 6 bases, and 6 bases lay outside the gene matches. The CDR3 coding sequence is TGCAGTGCGAAACTAGCGGGGGGCGACACAGATACGCAGTATTTT. It is translated as CSAKLAGGDTDTQYF.

A single count supports this clonotype. The chain carries TRBV5-6 and TRBJ2-7; 7 bases fit TRBD2. Germline values: CDR1 SGHDT, CDR2 YYEEEE. The V and J ends lost 2 bases and 0 bases, in that order; junction bases with no gene match: 8. The CDR3 extends over 16 amino acids. In nucleotides, the CDR3 is TGTGCCAGCAGCTTCTCTTACAGCGGGGTCTCCTACGAGCAGTACTTC. This sequence encodes CASSFSYSGVSYEQYF.

The V and J genes are TRBV5-1 and TRBJ2-1; D may be TRBD1 or TRBD2 (5 bases each). The CDR3 contains 16 residues. The germline gives CDR1 SGHRS, CDR2 YFSETQ. Trimming took off 0 bases at V and 0 bases at J, with 10 bases between the two ends. The CDR3 sequence: CASSLERGGSYNEQFF. CDR3 DNA sequence: TGCGCCAGCAGCTTGGAGAGGGGTGGCTCCTACAATGAGCAGTTCTTC.

This clonotype occurred a few times. This rearrangement joins TRBV4-1 to TRBJ2-3, with D possibly being TRBD1 or TRBD2 (5 bases each). The CDR3 runs 15 residues. V lost 1 base and J lost 2, with 10 bases in between. The V gene's germline CDR1 is MGHRA and CDR2 YSYEKL. The DNA of the CDR3 is TGCGCCAGCAGCCAAGTCGGGACCCTCACAGATACGCAGTATTTT. Its protein product is CASSQVGTLTDTQYF.

The chain links TRBV20-1 to TRBJ2-7, with 8 bases aligning to TRBD2. CDR1 is DFQATT, CDR2 SNEGSKA, per germline (reference sequence). This CDR3 is 17 amino acids long. The V segment lost 5 bases and the J segment 3 bases; nucleotides outside the gene matches: 18. The CDR3 here is CSAGGVVGSGVFYEQYF. CDR3 in DNA: TGCAGTGCTGGGGGCGTAGTGGGTAGCGGGGTCTTCTACGAGCAGTACTTC.

J is TRBJ2-3 and V is TRBV5-1, with D unclear. Germline V gives CDR1 SGHRS, CDR2 YFSETQ. V lost 0 bases to trimming and J lost 0 bases, with 8 bases between them. This CDR3 contains 15 residues. The CDR3 region is CASSLGAASTDTQYF. DNA of the CDR3: TGCGCCAGCAGCTTGGGGGCAGCTAGCACAGATACGCAGTATTTT.

This clonotype was counted between two and nine times. V is TRBV28 and J is TRBJ2-6; 9 bases map to TRBD1. The germline gives CDR1 MDHEN, CDR2 SYDVKM. The CDR3 consists of 16 residues. V was pared by 7 bases and J by 3 bases, with 7 bases of the junction left unmatched. The CDR3 DNA reads TGTGCCAGCACCGGGACAGGGTTCATTGGGGCCAACGTCCTGACTTTC. This translates into CASTGTGFIGANVLTF.

This chain connects TRBV12-3 or TRBV12-4 to TRBJ1-2; possible D gene TRBD1, 5 bases. The CDR3 is 14 amino acids. V gave up 0 bases and J gave up 4 bases, with 9 bases separating them. Here the CDR3 reads CASSLAGDPYGYTF. In DNA form, the CDR3 reads TGTGCCAGCAGTTTAGCGGGGGATCCCTATGGCTACACCTTC.

This chain links TRBV15 with TRBJ1-5, with no clear D. V gave up 0 bases and J gave up 3 bases, with 9 bases separating them. Germline assignment: CDR1 LNHNV and CDR2 YYDKDF (reference sequence). The CDR3 runs 15 residues. The CDR3 loop is CATSRDKGVNQPQHF. In DNA form, the CDR3 reads TGTGCCACCAGCAGAGATAAGGGCGTCAATCAGCCCCAGCATTTT.

This chain uses TRBV2 with TRBJ2-2; D uncertain. V lost 2 bases, J lost 5 bases, and 12 bases lay in between. Germline loops: CDR1 SNHLY, CDR2 FYNNEI. The CDR3 runs 15 residues. The CDR3 loop is CASSELRLWTGELFF. The CDR3 DNA is TGTGCCAGCAGTGAATTGAGGTTGTGGACCGGGGAGCTGTTTTTT.

This chain uses TRBV7-2 with TRBJ2-3; the match to TRBD2 covers 7 bases. This CDR3 has 16 amino acids. The germline V gene encodes CDR1 SGHTA and CDR2 FQGNSA. Losses at the gene ends were 3 bases for V and 2 bases for J; bases not matched to a gene: 8. Written as DNA, the CDR3 is TGTGCCAGCAGCTTGGAAGATGGGACTATCACAGATACGCAGTATTTT. It specifies CASSLEDGTITDTQYF.

The chain is built from TRBV6-2 or TRBV6-3 and TRBJ2-7; TRBD1 is a possible D gene (5 bases). Trimming took 9 bases from V and 2 from J, leaving 8 bases between them. The CDR3 is made up of 11 amino acids. In germline, CDR1 is MNHEY, CDR2 SVGEGT. The CDR3 protein is CASRGTYEQYV. The CDR3 DNA reads as TGTGCCAGTAGGGGAACCTACGAGCAGTACGTC.